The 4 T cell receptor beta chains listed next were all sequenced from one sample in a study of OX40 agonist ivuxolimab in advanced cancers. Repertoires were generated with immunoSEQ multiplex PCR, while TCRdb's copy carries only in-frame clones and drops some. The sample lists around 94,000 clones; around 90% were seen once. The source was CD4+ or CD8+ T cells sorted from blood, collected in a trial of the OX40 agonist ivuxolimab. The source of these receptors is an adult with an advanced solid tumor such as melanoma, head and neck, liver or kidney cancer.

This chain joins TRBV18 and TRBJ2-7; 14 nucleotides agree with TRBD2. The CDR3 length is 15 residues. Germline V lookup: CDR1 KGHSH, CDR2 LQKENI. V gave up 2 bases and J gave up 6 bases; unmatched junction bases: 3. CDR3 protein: CASSPGTSGSFEQYF. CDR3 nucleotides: TGTGCCAGCTCACCAGGGACTAGCGGGAGTTTCGAGCAGTACTTC.

CDR3 DNA: TGTGCCAGCAGCTTAGGAGTGTCTCGGGACTACAATGAGCAGTTCTTC. Encoded protein: CASSLGVSRDYNEQFF. The chain is built from TRBV7-8 and TRBJ2-1; D may be TRBD2 (5 bases). The ends were cut back, 1 base at V and 3 bases at J, with 13 bases in the middle. This CDR3 comprises 16 residues. Germline V lookup: CDR1 SGHVS, CDR2 FQNEAQ.

CDR3 in DNA: TGTGCCAGCTCACCAACGGGAGCCACCCCAGATACGCAGTATTTT. Protein product: CASSPTGATPDTQYF. V gene TRBV18 combines with J gene TRBJ2-3; possibly TRBD2 for D (6 bases). V lost 2 bases, J lost 4 bases, and 13 bases lay in between. This CDR3 has 15 residues. Germline V CDR1 and CDR2: KGHSH, LQKENI.

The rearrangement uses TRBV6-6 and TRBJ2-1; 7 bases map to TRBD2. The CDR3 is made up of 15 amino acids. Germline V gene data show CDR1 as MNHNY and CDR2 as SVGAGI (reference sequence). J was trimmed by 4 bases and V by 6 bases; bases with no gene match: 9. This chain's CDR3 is CASSVSGTPYNEQFF. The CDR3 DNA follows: TGTGCCAGCAGCGTAAGCGGGACCCCATACAATGAGCAGTTCTTC.